This note documents a single T cell receptor (beta chain) sequence. Its antigen is unknown. The data belong to a study of Graves' ophthalmopathy and Graves' hyperthyroidism. Study-level points and caveats: The model's ophthalmopathy progression predictions had just under 71% sensitivity and roughly 72% specificity. Blood also contained most of the expanded thyroid clonotypes above 0.001 frequency.

Amplified TCR beta CDR3 regions were obtained using RNA transcripts as template. An opening RT-PCR round employed HTBI primers and preceded a second-round multiplex PCR. TCRdb ran MiXCR on the multiplex PCR reads and lists one entry per CDR3 protein. The sample has hundreds of thousands of distinct CDR3 sequences; approximately 15% are singletons. Specimen: peripheral blood. This clonotype was sampled from a woman younger than 30 with stable Graves' hyperthyroidism.

Here the CDR3 DNA reads TGTGCCACCACCCCACGGGGGCGCAACACCATATATTTT. Translated, it gives CATTPRGRNTIYF. J is TRBJ1-3 and V is TRBV12-3 or TRBV12-4; D perhaps matches TRBD1 (6 bases). V gave up 10 bases and J gave up 7 bases, with 17 bases separating them. The CDR3 covers 13 residues.